These 13 T cell receptor beta chains were all obtained from the same sample, sequenced in a study of OX40 agonist ivuxolimab in advanced cancers. Data came from immunoSEQ multiplex PCR; TCRdb stores just in-frame clones and leaves some out. The table lists about 35,000 clones, about 82% of them singletons. Sequencing was performed on CD4+ or CD8+ T cells sorted from blood, taken in a trial of the OX40 agonist ivuxolimab. All receptors come from an adult with an advanced solid tumor such as melanoma, head and neck, liver or kidney cancer.

This chain connects TRBV6-6 to TRBJ2-7; TRBD2 is a possible D gene (5 bases). The V end was cut by 6 bases, the J end by 3 bases, with 15 bases between. The CDR3 consists of 14 residues. The V gene's germline CDR1 is MNHNY and CDR2 SVGAGI (reference sequence). The CDR3 spells CASSQGLPDYEQYF. CDR3 sequence (DNA): TGTGCCAGCAGCCAAGGACTCCCCGACTACGAGCAGTACTTC.

This rearrangement joins TRBV5-1 to TRBJ1-1, with D tentatively TRBD1 (5 bases). Germline loops: CDR1 SGHRS, CDR2 YFSETQ. The CDR3 runs to 14 residues. Trimming took off 0 bases at V and 5 bases at J, with 11 bases between the two ends. This CDR3 is CASSLGQGRTEAFF. DNA of the CDR3: TGCGCCAGCAGCTTGGGGCAGGGAAGAACTGAAGCTTTCTTT.

The chain has TRBV10-3 and TRBJ1-5, with TRBD1 matching over 8 bases. V lost 6 bases, J lost 5 bases, and 12 bases stayed unmatched. Germline loops: CDR1 ENHRY, CDR2 SYGVKD. The CDR3 contains 16 residues. The CDR3 DNA reads as TGTGCCATCAGCTCCCGCCAGGGGGCTGGGGATCAGCCCCAGCATTTT. It encodes CAISSRQGAGDQPQHF.

The genes are TRBV14 and TRBJ2-3, with D perhaps matching TRBD2 (5 bases). This CDR3 comprises 14 residues. The V gene's germline CDR1 is SGHDN and CDR2 FVKESK. V gave up 4 bases and J gave up 1 base, with 9 bases separating them. The CDR3 region is CASSPLVRTDTQYF. The CDR3 nucleotides read TGTGCCAGCAGCCCACTAGTCCGCACAGATACGCAGTATTTT.

The rearrangement links TRBV7-9 to TRBJ1-4; possibly TRBD1 for D (5 bases). The CDR3 covers 11 residues. Trimming shortened V by 8 bases and J by 14 bases, and 15 bases separated the two germline ends. Germline lookup yields CDR1 SEHNR and CDR2 FQNEAQ (reference sequence). The CDR3 DNA reads as TGTGCCAGCCAGGGCGGGGTCGAGCTGTTTTTT. It encodes CASQGGVELFF.

This sequence joins TRBV5-5 and TRBJ1-3; D gene uncertain. The CDR3 sequence is 13 residues long. The V gene's germline CDR1 is SGHKS and CDR2 YYEKEE (reference sequence). The V end was cut by 4 bases, the J end by 2 bases, with 7 bases between. The CDR3 sequence is CASSRTTGNTIYF. The CDR3 bases are TGTGCCAGCAGCCGGACGACTGGAAACACCATATATTTT.

The V call is TRBV19, the J call TRBJ1-6; D not resolved. The CDR3 runs to 15 residues. Trimming stripped 3 bases from V and 6 bases from J, with 12 bases between. CDR1 LNHDA and CDR2 SQIVND come from the germline V gene (reference sequence). The CDR3 DNA follows: TGTGCCAGTAGTATTTATTCCGGTTCTAATTCACCCCTCCACTTT. It encodes CASSIYSGSNSPLHF. Complete variable domain (other parts from reference TRBV19 and TRBJ1-6): DGGITQSPKYLFRKEGQNVTLSCEQNLNHDAMYWYRQDPGQGLRLIYYSQIVNDFQKGDIAEGYSVSREKKESFPLTVTSAQKNPTAFYLCASSIYSGSNSPLHFGNGTRLTVT.

The CDR3 spells CASQPTRAPSHEQYF. The CDR3 DNA reads TGTGCCAGCCAACCCACGAGGGCGCCCTCTCACGAGCAGTACTTC. J is TRBJ2-7 and V is TRBV7-6; perhaps TRBD2 as D (5 bases). Germline values: CDR1 SGHVS, CDR2 FNYEAQ. The germline V and J ends were trimmed by 8 bases and 5 bases, with 22 bases remaining between them. CDR3 length equals 15 residues.

J is TRBJ1-2 and V is TRBV6-4; 10 positions agree with TRBD1. V shed 6 bases and J 7 bases; nucleotides not matched to a gene: 8. Germline loops: CDR1 MRHNA, CDR2 SNTAGT. This CDR3 is 14 amino acids long. CDR3 protein: CASRTGTGVGGYTF. The CDR3 DNA reads as TGTGCCAGCAGAACCGGGACAGGGGTTGGTGGCTACACCTTC.

The rearrangement joins TRBV5-5 to TRBJ2-1, with a weak D call TRBD1 (5 bases). CDR3 length: 13 residues. Trimming left V 2 bases short and J 7 bases short, with 10 bases between. The germline CDR1 and CDR2 sequences are SGHKS and YYEKEE (reference sequence). The CDR3 reads CASSFSQGNEQFF. The DNA of the CDR3 is TGTGCCAGCAGCTTCTCGCAGGGTAATGAGCAGTTCTTC.

The CDR3: CAWSPLAGSTDTQYF. Written as DNA, the CDR3 is TGTGCCTGGAGCCCACTGGCCGGGAGCACAGATACGCAGTATTTT. This chain uses TRBV30 with TRBJ2-3, with unresolved D. CDR1 and CDR2 from the germline V gene are GTSNPN and SVGIG (reference sequence). The CDR3 has 15 residues. Trimming stripped 3 bases from V and 0 bases from J, with 13 bases between.

The V call is TRBV25-1, the J call TRBJ2-7; TRBD2 is a possible D gene (5 bases). The CDR3 spans 15 residues. Per the germline V gene, CDR1 is MGHDK and CDR2 is SYGVNS. V gave up 3 bases and J gave up 2 bases, with 14 bases separating them. This chain's CDR3 is CASSDTIQTTYEQYF. For the CDR3, the DNA is TGTGCCAGCAGTGATACGATACAGACTACCTACGAGCAGTACTTC.

V and J are TRBV25-1 and TRBJ1-2; TRBD1 is a possible D gene (5 bases). Germline V gives CDR1 MGHDK, CDR2 SYGVNS. Trimming shortened V by 5 bases and J by 5 bases, and 24 bases separated the two germline ends. This CDR3 spans 17 amino acids. CDR3: CASSYGSSGRGIYGYTF. The CDR3 DNA reads as TGTGCCAGCAGTTATGGGTCATCGGGGCGGGGTATTTATGGCTACACCTTC.